One sample yielded the 9 T cell receptor beta chains listed below, sequenced in a study of OX40 agonist ivuxolimab in advanced cancers. Profiling relied on immunoSEQ multiplex PCR, and the TCRdb table lists in-frame clones only, not all of them. The sample consists of around 63,000 clones, about nine tenths of them appearing once. Source: CD4+ or CD8+ T cells sorted from blood, taken in a trial of the OX40 agonist ivuxolimab. Every receptor here comes from an adult with an advanced solid tumor such as melanoma, head and neck, liver or kidney cancer.

V gene TRBV5-4 combines with J gene TRBJ2-1; 9 bases are a match to TRBD2. The germline gives CDR1 SGHNT, CDR2 YYREEE (reference sequence). The CDR3 contains 16 residues. V shed 2 bases, J shed 2 bases, and the junction held 5 bases outside the gene matches. CDR3 nucleotide sequence: TGTGCCAGCAGCTTAGCGGGAGGACAGACCTACAATGAGCAGTTCTTC. Its translation is CASSLAGGQTYNEQFF. Variable domain in full (rest from reference TRBV5-4 and TRBJ2-1): ETGVTQSPTHLIKTRGQQVTLRCSSQSGHNTVSWYQQALGQGPQFIFQYYREEENGRGNFPPRFSGLQFPNYSSELNVNALELDDSALYLCASSLAGGQTYNEQFFGPGTRLTVL.

This clone has just a few counts. This chain uses TRBV9 with TRBJ2-1, with D maybe TRBD2 (5 bases). The CDR3 is 16 residues long. V was shortened by 0 bases and J by 6 bases, with 16 bases between the two germline ends. The germline gives CDR1 SGDLS, CDR2 YYNGEE. CDR3 amino acids: CASSVGLRASLNEQFF. CDR3 nucleotides: TGTGCCAGCAGCGTAGGTCTGCGGGCATCGCTCAATGAGCAGTTCTTC.

This clone was detected only once. The genes are TRBV10-3 and TRBJ2-7; D is undetermined. The CDR3 contains 11 residues. Trimming cost V 2 bases and J 3 bases, with 2 bases left between them. Germline CDR1 is ENHRY and CDR2 is SYGVKD. Written as DNA, the CDR3 is TGTGCCATCAGTGAGCTCTACGAGCAGTACTTC. Protein product: CAISELYEQYF.

The CDR3 DNA sequence: TGTGCCAGCAGCAAAGAAGGGCTAGCGGACACAAACACCGGGGAGCTGTTTTTT. Its protein product is CASSKEGLADTNTGELFF. This chain links TRBV21-1 with TRBJ2-2; the table's TRBD2 call for D was not verified on the DNA. TRBV21-1 is designated a pseudogene. The CDR3 runs 18 residues.

The V and J genes are TRBV19 and TRBJ1-4, with a possible D match to TRBD1 (5 bases). The germline gives CDR1 LNHDA, CDR2 SQIVND (reference sequence). This CDR3 region has 14 residues. V was cut by 6 bases and J by 7 bases, with 15 bases left in between. The CDR3 region is CASRWTGESEKLFF. DNA of the CDR3: TGTGCCAGTAGATGGACGGGGGAAAGTGAAAAACTGTTTTTT.

Points on this clone: Distinct nucleotide sequences in the sample also encode this CDR3. The chain combines TRBV6-1 with TRBJ2-3; D remains ambiguous. This CDR3 is 12 amino acids long. V dropped 6 bases and J dropped 2 bases, with 6 bases sitting between them. Germline CDR1 MNHNS, CDR2 SASEGT. The CDR3: CASSLNTDTQYF. CDR3 nucleotide sequence: TGTGCCAGCAGCCTAAACACAGATACGCAGTATTTT.

A single count supports this clone. The rearrangement uses TRBV7-9 and TRBJ2-7, with 10 bases fitting TRBD1. The junction had 5 bases not matched to a gene; V was cut back by 0 bases and J by 6 bases. The CDR3 is 15 amino acids. Germline CDR1 SEHNR, CDR2 FQNEAQ (reference sequence). The CDR3: CASSLAGTGALEQYF. In DNA, the CDR3 is TGTGCCAGCAGCTTAGCCGGGACAGGGGCCCTCGAGCAGTACTTC.

This clone was detected a few times. The chain carries TRBV11-2 and TRBJ2-5; no clear D. This CDR3 contains 12 residues. Germline V gives CDR1 SGHAT, CDR2 FQNNGV. The V gene lost 4 bases and the J gene lost 5 bases, with 8 bases spanning the gap. The CDR3 DNA reads as TGTGCCAGCAGCTCCCGTCTCGAGACCCAGTACTTC. Protein: CASSSRLETQYF.

The chain has TRBV7-3 and TRBJ2-2, with 7 bases fitting TRBD2. J lost 4 bases, V lost 8 bases, and 10 bases had no gene match. The CDR3 covers 15 residues. The germline V gene encodes CDR1 SGHTA and CDR2 FQGTGA. CDR3 sequence reads: CASSLGLPSTGELFF. Here the CDR3 DNA reads TGTGCCAGCTCGTTGGGACTACCGAGCACCGGGGAGCTGTTTTTT.